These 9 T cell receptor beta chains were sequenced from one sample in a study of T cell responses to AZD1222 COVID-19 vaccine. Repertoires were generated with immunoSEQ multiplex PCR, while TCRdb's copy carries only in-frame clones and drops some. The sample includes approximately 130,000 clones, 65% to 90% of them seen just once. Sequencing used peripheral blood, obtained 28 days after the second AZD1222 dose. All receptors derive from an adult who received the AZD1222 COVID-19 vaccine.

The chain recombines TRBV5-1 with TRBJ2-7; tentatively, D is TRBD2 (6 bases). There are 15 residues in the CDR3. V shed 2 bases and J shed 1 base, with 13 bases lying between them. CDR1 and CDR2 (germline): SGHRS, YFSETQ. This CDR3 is CASSLGDSLSYEQYF. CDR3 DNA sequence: TGCGCCAGCAGCTTAGGGGACTCCCTTTCCTACGAGCAGTACTTC.

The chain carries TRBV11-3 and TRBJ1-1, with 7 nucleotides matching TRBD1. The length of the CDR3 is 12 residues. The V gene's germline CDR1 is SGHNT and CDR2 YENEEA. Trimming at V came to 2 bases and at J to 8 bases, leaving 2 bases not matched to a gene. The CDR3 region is CASSLKGAEAFF. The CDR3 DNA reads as TGTGCCAGCAGCTTAAAGGGGGCGGAAGCTTTCTTT.

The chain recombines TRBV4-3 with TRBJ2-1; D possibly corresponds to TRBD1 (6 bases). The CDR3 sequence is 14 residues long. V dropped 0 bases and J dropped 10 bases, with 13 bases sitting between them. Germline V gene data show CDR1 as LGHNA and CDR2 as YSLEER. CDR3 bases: TGCGCCAGCAGCCAAGATTGGGCAGGGGTGGAGCAGTTCTTC. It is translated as CASSQDWAGVEQFF.

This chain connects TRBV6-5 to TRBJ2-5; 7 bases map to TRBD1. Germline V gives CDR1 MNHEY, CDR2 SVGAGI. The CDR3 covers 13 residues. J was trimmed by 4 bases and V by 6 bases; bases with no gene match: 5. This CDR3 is CASRRGQLETQYF. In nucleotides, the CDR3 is TGTGCCAGCAGGAGGGGGCAGCTAGAGACCCAGTACTTC.

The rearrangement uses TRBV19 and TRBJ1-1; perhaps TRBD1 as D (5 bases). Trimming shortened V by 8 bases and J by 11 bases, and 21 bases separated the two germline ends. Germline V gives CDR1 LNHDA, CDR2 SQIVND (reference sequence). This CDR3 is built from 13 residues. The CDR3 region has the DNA TGTGCCAGTCATACGGGACCCTCCGGATTGGCTTTCTTT. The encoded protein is CASHTGPSGLAFF.

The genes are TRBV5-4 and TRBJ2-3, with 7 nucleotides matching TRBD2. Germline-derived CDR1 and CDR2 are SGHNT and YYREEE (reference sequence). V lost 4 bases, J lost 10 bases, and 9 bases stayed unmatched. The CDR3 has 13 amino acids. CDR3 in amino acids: CASSPPGGRAQYF. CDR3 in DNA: TGTGCCAGCAGCCCGCCGGGAGGTCGGGCGCAGTATTTT.

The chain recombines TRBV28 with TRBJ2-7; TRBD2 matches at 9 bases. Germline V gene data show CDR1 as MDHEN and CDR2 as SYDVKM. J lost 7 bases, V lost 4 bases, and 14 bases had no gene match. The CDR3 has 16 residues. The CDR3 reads CASSSPAGGPEGEQYF. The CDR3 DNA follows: TGTGCCAGCAGTTCGCCAGCGGGGGGTCCTGAGGGGGAGCAGTACTTC.

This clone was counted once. For the CDR3, the DNA is TGTGCCAGCAGCTTAGGATCGGGGGTTGAAGCTTTCTTT. Translating gives CASSLGSGVEAFF. This chain uses TRBV11-2 with TRBJ1-1; D might be TRBD1 (5 bases). This CDR3 has 13 amino acids. CDR1 and CDR2 (germline): SGHAT, FQNNGV. With 1 base removed from V and 7 bases from J, the gap between germline ends came to 10 bases. Variable domain in full (rest from reference TRBV11-2 and TRBJ1-1): EAGVAQSPRYKIIEKRQSVAFWCNPISGHATLYWYQQILGQGPKLLIQFQNNGVVDDSQLPKDRFSAERLKGVDSTLKIQPAKLEDSAVYLCASSLGSGVEAFFGQGTRLTVV.

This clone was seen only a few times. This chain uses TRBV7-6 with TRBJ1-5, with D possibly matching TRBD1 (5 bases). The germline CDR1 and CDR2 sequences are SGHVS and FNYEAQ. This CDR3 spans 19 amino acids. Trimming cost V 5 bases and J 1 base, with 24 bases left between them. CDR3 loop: CASSPTRGAGVGSNQPQHF. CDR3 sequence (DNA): TGTGCCAGCAGCCCCACACGGGGTGCGGGGGTTGGCAGCAATCAGCCCCAGCATTTT.